Following are 13 T cell receptor beta chains from one sample sequenced in a study of PD-1 blockade in mismatch repair-deficient tumors. Assay: immunoSEQ multiplex PCR; the TCRdb copy retains only in-frame clones and omits some. The data show tens of thousands of clones, approximately 78% seen once. The source material was peripheral blood, sampled 4 weeks after starting pembrolizumab. These receptors originate from an adult with mismatch repair-deficient cancer.

The chain joins TRBV5-1 to TRBJ1-3; TRBD1 is a possible D gene (5 bases). From germline, CDR1 is SGHRS and CDR2 YFSETQ. CDR3 length: 16 residues. V lost 0 bases, J lost 6 bases, and 16 bases lay in between. The CDR3 DNA is TGCGCCAGCAGCTTGGAGTGGGCCCAGGGTCTAAACACCATATATTTT. Its translation: CASSLEWAQGLNTIYF.

The chain combines TRBV11-2 with TRBJ1-2; 8 bases align to TRBD1. Germline CDR1 SGHAT, CDR2 FQNNGV. V lost 5 bases, J lost 0 bases, and 2 bases stayed unmatched. The CDR3 extends over 14 amino acids. The CDR3 reads CASSPDRANYGYTF. In DNA, the CDR3 is TGTGCCAGCAGCCCGGACAGGGCTAACTATGGCTACACCTTC. The whole variable domain, remainder taken from reference TRBV11-2 and TRBJ1-2, is EAGVAQSPRYKIIEKRQSVAFWCNPISGHATLYWYQQILGQGPKLLIQFQNNGVVDDSQLPKDRFSAERLKGVDSTLKIQPAKLEDSAVYLCASSPDRANYGYTFGSGTRLTVV.

This clone occurred once. The rearrangement uses TRBV13 and TRBJ1-4; D is possibly TRBD1 (6 bases). With 4 bases removed from V and 7 bases from J, the gap between germline ends came to 16 bases. Germline CDR1 PRHDT, CDR2 FYEKMQ (reference sequence). The CDR3 sequence is 15 residues long. The CDR3 nucleotides are TGTGCCAGCAGCTCCAGGGGAGGTCGGGGTGAAAAACTGTTTTTT. Translation: CASSSRGGRGEKLFF. Together with reference TRBV13 and TRBJ1-4, the CDR3 gives the full variable domain: AAGVIQSPRHLIKEKRETATLKCYPIPRHDTVYWYQQGPGQDPQFLISFYEKMQSDKGSIPDRFSAQQFSDYHSELNMSSLELGDSALYFCASSSRGGRGEKLFFGSGTQLSVL.

The chain uses TRBV5-1 and TRBJ1-1; possibly TRBD1 for D (6 bases). V lost 1 base and J lost 0, with 7 bases in between. The CDR3 extends over 14 amino acids. Germline CDR1 is SGHRS and CDR2 is YFSETQ. Here the CDR3 DNA reads TGCGCCAGCAGCTTGACAGGGTTGAACACTGAAGCTTTCTTT. Translated, it gives CASSLTGLNTEAFF.

V and J are TRBV19 and TRBJ1-5; D unresolved. Germline lookup yields CDR1 LNHDA and CDR2 SQIVND (reference sequence). The CDR3 contains 11 residues. V lost 9 bases and J 9 bases, leaving 12 bases between the germline ends. CDR3 sequence reads: CASGGRPPQHF. CDR3 bases: TGTGCCAGCGGCGGTCGTCCGCCCCAGCATTTT.

The chain joins TRBV5-1 to TRBJ2-7; 7 bases match TRBD1. The V gene end was trimmed by 3 bases and the J gene end by 0 bases; junction bases not matched to a gene: 3. Per the germline V gene, CDR1 is SGHRS and CDR2 is YFSETQ. This CDR3 spans 14 amino acids. The CDR3 protein is CASSWTGNSYEQYF. CDR3 sequence (DNA): TGCGCCAGCAGCTGGACAGGAAACTCCTACGAGCAGTACTTC. Together with reference TRBV5-1 and TRBJ2-7, the CDR3 gives the full variable domain: KAGVTQTPRYLIKTRGQQVTLSCSPISGHRSVSWYQQTPGQGLQFLFEYFSETQRNKGNFPGRFSGRQFSNSRSEMNVSTLELGDSALYLCASSWTGNSYEQYFGPGTRLTVT.

V usage is TRBV5-1 and J usage is TRBJ1-1; 7 bases agree with TRBD1. The CDR3 totals 15 residues. The germline gives CDR1 SGHRS, CDR2 YFSETQ. V dropped 3 bases and J dropped 1; count of bases not matched to a gene: 6. Here the CDR3 DNA reads TGCGCCAGCAGCTCTTTAGGGACAGCGAACACTGAAGCTTTCTTT. This codes for CASSSLGTANTEAFF.

The chain uses TRBV10-2 and TRBJ2-7; weak D call: TRBD2 (5 bases). With 3 bases removed from V and 2 bases from J, the gap between germline ends came to 8 bases. Looked up from germline, CDR1 is WSHSY and CDR2 is SAAADI. The CDR3 has 13 residues. DNA of the CDR3: TGCGCCAGCAGTGACGGGGAGCCCTACGAGCAGTACTTC. Encoded protein: CASSDGEPYEQYF.

The J gene is TRBJ2-3, the V gene TRBV30, with unresolved D. The CDR3 covers 12 residues. Germline CDR1 is GTSNPN and CDR2 is SVGIG (reference sequence). Trimming removed 4 bases at V and 1 base at J, with 6 bases between. CDR3: CAWNAGTDTQYF. As DNA, the CDR3 is TGTGCCTGGAATGCGGGCACAGATACGCAGTATTTT.

This clone was seen only a few times. The rearrangement links TRBV5-4 to TRBJ1-2; D gene ambiguous. The CDR3 runs to 14 residues. Trimming removed 4 bases from V and 1 base from J, with 11 bases in between. Germline CDR1 and CDR2: SGHNT and YYREEE (reference sequence). The DNA for the CDR3 is TGTGCCAGCAGCCACCTCGACCTTAACTATGGCTACACCTTC. It specifies CASSHLDLNYGYTF.

The V and J genes are TRBV9 and TRBJ2-5; 9 positions match TRBD2. Germline V gives CDR1 SGDLS, CDR2 YYNGEE. Trimming at V came to 0 bases and at J to 5 bases, leaving 17 bases not matched to a gene. The CDR3 spans 19 residues. This chain's CDR3 is CASSVVKGGIAGETETQYF. CDR3 DNA: TGTGCCAGCAGCGTAGTAAAGGGAGGAATAGCGGGAGAGACGGAGACCCAGTACTTC. Full variable domain (remainder filled in from reference TRBV9 and TRBJ2-5): DSGVTQTPKHLITATGQRVTLRCSPRSGDLSVYWYQQSLDQGLQFLIQYYNGEERAKGNILERFSAQQFPDLHSELNLSSLELGDSALYFCASSVVKGGIAGETETQYFGPGTRLLVL.

V gene TRBV5-1 combines with J gene TRBJ2-5, with 7 nucleotides matching TRBD2. The CDR3 runs 16 residues. Trimming took 1 base from V and 5 from J; bases not matched to a gene: 11. Germline V gene data show CDR1 as SGHRS and CDR2 as YFSETQ. CDR3 DNA: TGCGCCAGCAGCTTGCAGGCTAGCGGAGCGGGGGAGACCCAGTACTTC. It translates to CASSLQASGAGETQYF. The entire variable domain, with the rest obtained from reference TRBV5-1 and TRBJ2-5, is as follows: KAGVTQTPRYLIKTRGQQVTLSCSPISGHRSVSWYQQTPGQGLQFLFEYFSETQRNKGNFPGRFSGRQFSNSRSEMNVSTLELGDSALYLCASSLQASGAGETQYFGPGTRLLVL.

This chain connects TRBV29-1 to TRBJ1-1; D gene unclear. Trimming cost V 4 bases and J 4 bases, with 7 bases left between them. Germline CDR1 SQVTM, CDR2 ANQGSEA. The CDR3 spans 11 residues. Written as DNA, the CDR3 is TGCAGCGTTGCGGACGGCACTGAAGCTTTCTTT. Protein sequence: CSVADGTEAFF.